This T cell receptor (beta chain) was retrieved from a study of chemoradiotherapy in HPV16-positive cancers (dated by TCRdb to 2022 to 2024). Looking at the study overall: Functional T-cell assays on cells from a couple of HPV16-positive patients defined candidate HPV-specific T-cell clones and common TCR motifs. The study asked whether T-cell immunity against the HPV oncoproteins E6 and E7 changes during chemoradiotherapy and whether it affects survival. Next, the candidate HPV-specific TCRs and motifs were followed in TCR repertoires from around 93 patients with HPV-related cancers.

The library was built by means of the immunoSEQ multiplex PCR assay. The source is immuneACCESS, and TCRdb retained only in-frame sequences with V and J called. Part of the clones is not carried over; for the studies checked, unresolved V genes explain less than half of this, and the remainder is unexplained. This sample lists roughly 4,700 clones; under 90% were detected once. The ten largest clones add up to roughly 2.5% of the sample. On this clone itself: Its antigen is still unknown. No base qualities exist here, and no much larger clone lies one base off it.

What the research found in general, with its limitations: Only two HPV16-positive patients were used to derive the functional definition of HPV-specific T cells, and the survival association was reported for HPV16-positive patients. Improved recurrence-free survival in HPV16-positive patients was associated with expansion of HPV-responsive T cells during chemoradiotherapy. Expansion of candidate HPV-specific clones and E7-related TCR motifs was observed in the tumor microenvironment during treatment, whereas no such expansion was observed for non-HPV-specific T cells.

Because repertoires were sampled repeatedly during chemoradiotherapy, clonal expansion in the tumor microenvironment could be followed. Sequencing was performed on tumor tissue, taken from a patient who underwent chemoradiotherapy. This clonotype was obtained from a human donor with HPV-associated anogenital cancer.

CDR3 sequence: CASSLNGFNQPQHF. The DNA sequence is as follows: TGTGCCAGCAGCTTAAACGGGTTCAATCAGCCCCAGCATTTT. This receptor chain uses TRBV7-9 and TRBJ1-5, with the D gene not clear enough to name. As encoded in the germline V gene (reference sequence), CDR1 is SEHNR while CDR2 is FQNEAQ. Between the V and J ends, shortened by 2 bases and 3 bases respectively, the junction contains 8 bases. The CDR3, cysteine through phenylalanine, is 14 amino acids long. Only CDR3 DNA remains: 42 bases, in frame from the first base.